The 20 T cell receptor beta chains listed next were all sequenced from one sample in a study of shared clonotypes between healthy human individuals. The method was immunoSEQ multiplex PCR; TCRdb's version includes in-frame clones alone and lacks a portion of them. The sample consists of 300,000 to 400,000 clones, 74% of them appearing once. The sequenced material came from memory CD4+ T cells sorted from blood. Subset indicated: CD45RA-negative fraction. The receptors shown here come from a man younger than 40 in good health.

The chain combines TRBV6-5 with TRBJ1-1, with D possibly matching TRBD1 (5 bases). Germline CDR1 MNHEY, CDR2 SVGAGI. This CDR3 has 14 amino acids. Trimming shortened V by 6 bases and J by 1 base, and 12 bases separated the two germline ends. The CDR3 DNA sequence: TGTGCCAGCAGCCGGGACGGGGGGAACACTGAAGCTTTCTTT. Translated: CASSRDGGNTEAFF.

The genes are TRBV6-1 and TRBJ1-5; D call uncertain. The CDR3 covers 14 residues. The germline V and J ends were trimmed by 10 bases and 2 bases, with 15 bases remaining between them. The V gene's germline CDR1 is MNHNS and CDR2 SASEGT. The CDR3 is CATKALSGNQPQHF. The DNA of the CDR3 is TGTGCCACCAAGGCCCTATCGGGCAATCAGCCCCAGCATTTT.

CDR3 amino acids: CASSQDKVGGLAGRALSNEQFF. DNA of the CDR3: TGCGCCAGCAGCCAAGACAAGGTGGGGGGGCTAGCGGGCAGAGCCCTCTCCAATGAGCAGTTCTTC. The chain employs TRBV4-1 and TRBJ2-1; 8 nucleotides match TRBD2. In germline, CDR1 is MGHRA, CDR2 YSYEKL. The V and J ends lost 0 bases and 6 bases, in that order; junction bases with no gene match: 25. This CDR3 is 22 amino acids long.

The chain combines TRBV6-6 with TRBJ2-5; D might be TRBD1 (5 bases). Germline CDR1 MNHNY, CDR2 SVGAGI (reference sequence). The CDR3 extends over 13 amino acids. The V end was cut by 7 bases, the J end by 7 bases, with 16 bases between. CDR3 in DNA: TGTGCCAGCACCCCGGAGCCTGGGGCGACCCAGTACTTC. This encodes CASTPEPGATQYF.

The V gene is TRBV10-3, the J gene TRBJ2-1; 9 bases match TRBD1. Germline CDR1 and CDR2: ENHRY and SYGVKD. V dropped 11 bases and J dropped 4; count of bases not matched to a gene: 9. This CDR3 contains 14 residues. The CDR3 sequence is CAVTQGASYNEQFF. DNA for the CDR3: TGTGCCGTGACACAGGGGGCTAGTTACAATGAGCAGTTCTTC.

The chain is built from TRBV6-5 and TRBJ2-7; D uncertain. This CDR3 region has 12 residues. Germline CDR1 is MNHEY and CDR2 is SVGAGI. Trimming took 4 bases from V and 1 from J, leaving 5 bases between them. The CDR3 reads CASSLASYEQYF. CDR3 nucleotide sequence: TGTGCCAGCAGTTTAGCTTCCTACGAGCAGTACTTC.

This clone has just a few counts. V is TRBV7-9 and J is TRBJ1-1, with D tentatively TRBD1 (5 bases). The CDR3 length is 17 residues. The germline V gene has CDR1 SEHNR and CDR2 FQNEAQ (reference sequence). Trimming left V 5 bases short and J 9 bases short, with 28 bases between. The CDR3 region has the DNA TGTGCCAGCAGCCGTGGGGCATTTGGTACCGGACCACCTCAAGCTTTCTTT. Its translation is CASSRGAFGTGPPQAFF.

In nucleotides, the CDR3 is TGTGCCAGCAGCGAACAGACCCCTAATATGAACACTGAAGCTTTCTTT. Amino acid sequence: CASSEQTPNMNTEAFF. The rearrangement uses TRBV2 and TRBJ1-1; the D is unclear. The germline V gene has CDR1 SNHLY and CDR2 FYNNEI. The CDR3 sequence is 16 residues long. With 6 bases removed from V and 0 bases from J, the gap between germline ends came to 17 bases.

V is TRBV5-1 and J is TRBJ1-2, with D possibly matching TRBD1 (6 bases). The CDR3 is 12 amino acids. Germline values: CDR1 SGHRS, CDR2 YFSETQ. V was clipped by 9 bases and J by 6 bases, with 15 bases between them. CDR3 sequence: CATRLDSDGYTF. The DNA of the CDR3 is TGCGCCACCAGGCTGGACAGTGATGGCTACACCTTC.

This clone was recorded only once. The chain couples TRBV15 to TRBJ2-2; TRBD2 aligns across 7 bases. CDR1 LNHNV and CDR2 YYDKDF come from the germline V gene (reference sequence). This CDR3 region has 18 residues. J gave up 6 bases and V 1 base, and 14 bases lay outside the gene matches. The CDR3 DNA sequence: TGTGCCACCAGCAGAGTGTTGGAGCGGGGCCCCCGGGCCGGGGAGCTGTTTTTT. This codes for CATSRVLERGPRAGELFF.

J is TRBJ2-1 and V is TRBV12-5; tentatively, D is TRBD2 (6 bases). Germline V lookup: CDR1 LGHNT, CDR2 FRNRAP. The CDR3 is 19 amino acids. Deletions cut 4 bases from V and 10 bases from J, with 32 bases between. This CDR3 reads CASGSRLGVGTFESGEQFF. As DNA, the CDR3 is TGTGCTAGTGGTTCCCGGCTTGGGGTTGGGACTTTCGAATCTGGGGAGCAGTTCTTC.

The rearrangement joins TRBV28 to TRBJ2-7, with a tentative D call TRBD2 (6 bases). This CDR3 has 12 amino acids. Per the germline V gene, CDR1 is MDHEN and CDR2 is SYDVKM. V was clipped by 5 bases and J by 11 bases, with 16 bases between them. This CDR3 reads CASSAEGFGEYF. DNA for the CDR3: TGTGCCAGCAGTGCGGAGGGGTTTGGGGAGTACTTC.

In its sample, this clone was seen a few times. The J gene is TRBJ2-1, the V gene TRBV12-5; 11 positions match TRBD2. Trimming at V came to 0 bases and at J to 7 bases, leaving 17 bases not matched to a gene. This CDR3 spans 20 amino acids. Germline lookup yields CDR1 LGHNT and CDR2 FRNRAP. The CDR3 reads CASGLVPLGLAGGGWNEQFF. In DNA form, the CDR3 reads TGTGCTAGTGGTTTGGTACCCCTAGGACTAGCGGGTGGGGGGTGGAATGAGCAGTTCTTC. The entire variable domain, with the rest obtained from reference TRBV12-5 and TRBJ2-1, is as follows: DARVTQTPRHKVTEMGQEVTMRCQPILGHNTVFWYRQTMMQGLELLAYFRNRAPLDDSGMPKDRFSAEMPDATLATLKIQPSEPRDSAVYFCASGLVPLGLAGGGWNEQFFGPGTRLTVL.

Only a few counts were recorded for this clone. This chain connects TRBV7-9 to TRBJ2-2, with D possibly being TRBD1 (6 bases). Looked up from germline, CDR1 is SEHNR and CDR2 is FQNEAQ (reference sequence). The CDR3 has 17 amino acids. Trimming cost V 2 bases and J 0 bases, with 13 bases left between them. The CDR3 nucleotides are TGTGCCAGCAGCTTAAGAGGGGGACACTCGAACACCGGGGAGCTGTTTTTT. Protein: CASSLRGGHSNTGELFF. The variable domain in full, completed from reference TRBV7-9 and TRBJ2-2, reads DTGVSQNPRHKITKRGQNVTFRCDPISEHNRLYWYRQTLGQGPEFLTYFQNEAQLEKSRLLSDRFSAERPKGSFSTLEIQRTEQGDSAMYLCASSLRGGHSNTGELFFGEGSRLTVL.

This clone was recorded many times. This chain uses TRBV7-2 with TRBJ2-1, with D tentatively TRBD2 (5 bases). Per germline, CDR1 SGHTA and CDR2 FQGNSA. The germline V and J ends were trimmed by 5 bases and 9 bases, with 17 bases remaining between them. This CDR3 is built from 14 residues. The CDR3 is CASSTSRVESEQFF. CDR3 sequence (DNA): TGTGCCAGCAGCACTAGTCGGGTTGAGAGTGAGCAGTTCTTC.

V gene TRBV7-8 combines with J gene TRBJ1-1, with 7 bases lining up with TRBD1. This CDR3 region has 13 residues. The J segment lost 5 bases and the V segment lost 3 bases, leaving 3 bases of the junction unmatched. From germline, CDR1 is SGHVS and CDR2 FQNEAQ. The CDR3 loop is CASSLTGWTEAFF. CDR3 nucleotides: TGTGCCAGCAGCTTGACAGGGTGGACTGAAGCTTTCTTT.

This chain joins TRBV19 and TRBJ2-1; the match to TRBD2 covers 14 bases. J was trimmed by 16 bases and V by 6 bases; bases with no gene match: 8. In germline, CDR1 is LNHDA, CDR2 SQIVND (reference sequence). The CDR3 length is 13 residues. The CDR3 reads CASSTRGLAGAFF. In DNA form, the CDR3 reads TGTGCCAGTAGCACCAGGGGACTAGCGGGAGCTTTCTTC.

This clone was seen only a few times. The V call is TRBV28, the J call TRBJ1-1; D is ambiguous. The CDR3 consists of 14 residues. V dropped 2 bases and J dropped 3 bases, with 10 bases sitting between them. Germline-derived CDR1 and CDR2 are MDHEN and SYDVKM. The CDR3 DNA reads as TGTGCCAGCAGTTTACGGGCGGCGGACACTGAAGCTTTCTTT. This sequence encodes CASSLRAADTEAFF.

The gene calls are TRBV7-8 and TRBJ2-7; possible D gene TRBD2, 6 bases. This CDR3 has 14 residues. Trimming removed 5 bases at V and 5 bases at J, with 16 bases between. The germline CDR1 and CDR2 sequences are SGHVS and FQNEAQ. The DNA of the CDR3 is TGTGCCAGCAGCCTCGGGACTGTGGTTGACGAGCAGTACTTC. This sequence encodes CASSLGTVVDEQYF.

CDR3 protein: CASSQTGLINQPQHF. CDR3 DNA sequence: TGTGCCAGCAGCCAGACGGGACTGATCAATCAGCCCCAGCATTTT. The chain employs TRBV16 and TRBJ1-5; perhaps TRBD1 as D (5 bases). This CDR3 has 15 residues. The ends were cut back, 3 bases at V and 3 bases at J, with 12 bases in the middle. CDR1 is KGHSY, CDR2 FQNENV, per germline. Variable domain in full (rest from reference TRBV16 and TRBJ1-5): GEEVAQTPKHLVRGEGQKAKLYCAPIKGHSYVFWYQQVLKNEFKFLISFQNENVFDETGMPKERFSAKCLPNSPCSLEIQATKLEDSAVYFCASSQTGLINQPQHFGDGTRLSIL.